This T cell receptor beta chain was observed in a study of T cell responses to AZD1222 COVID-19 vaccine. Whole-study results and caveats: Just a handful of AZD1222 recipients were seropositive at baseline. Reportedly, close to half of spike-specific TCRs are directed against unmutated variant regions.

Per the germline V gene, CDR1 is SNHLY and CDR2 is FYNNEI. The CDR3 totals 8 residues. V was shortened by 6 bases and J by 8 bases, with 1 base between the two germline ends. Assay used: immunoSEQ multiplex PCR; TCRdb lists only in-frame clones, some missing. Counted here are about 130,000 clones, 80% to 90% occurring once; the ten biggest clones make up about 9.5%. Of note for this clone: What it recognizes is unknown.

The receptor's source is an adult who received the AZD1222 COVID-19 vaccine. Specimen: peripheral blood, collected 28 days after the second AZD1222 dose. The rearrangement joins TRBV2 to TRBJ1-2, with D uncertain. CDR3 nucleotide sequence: TGTGCCAGCAGAGGCTACACCTTC. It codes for CASRGYTF.